The rows below give T cell receptor beta chains drawn from one sample of a study of T cell changes during pregnancy in multiple sclerosis. Here immunoSEQ multiplex PCR was the method, and the copy in TCRdb shows in-frame clones only, minus some. This table has tens of thousands of clones, over 80% appearing once. The sequencing used CD4+ T cells from peripheral blood mononuclear cells, collected before pregnancy. Every receptor here comes from a female donor with multiple sclerosis, enrolled in a pregnancy study. Both conserved end residues are part of each CDR3. A D gene is named only where the DNA matches it firmly. Size is omitted from some rows. Given values are once, few, many or a class for expanded clones.

TRBD1 | TRBJ1-2 | TRBV18 | - | TGTGCCAGCTCCGCGGACAGGATCGATGGCTACACCTTC | CASSADRIDGYTF
TRBD1 | TRBJ1-1 | TRBV14 | - | TGTGCCAGCAGCCATATACAGGGGGTCACTGAAGCTTTCTTT | CASSHIQGVTEAFF
- | TRBJ1-1 | TRBV11-2 | - | TGTGCCAGCAGCTTAGTATTCGGTACGGCTTTCTTT | CASSLVFGTAFF
- | TRBJ2-7 | TRBV10-2 | - | TGCGCCACCCAGCGGCAGGTGAGCTCCTACGAGCAGTACTTC | CATQRQVSSYEQYF
TRBD1 | TRBJ1-1 | TRBV18 | - | TGTGCCAGCTCACCACTGGGACAGGGGGAGACTGAAGCTTTCTTT | CASSPLGQGETEAFF
- | TRBJ2-1 | TRBV7-7 | - | TGTGCTAGCAGCTCATCACAGTTCTCCAACTCCTACAATGAGCAGTTCTTC | CASSSSQFSNSYNEQFF
- | TRBJ2-2 | TRBV30 | - | TGTGCCTGGAGCCGGGGACTGGGGACCGGGGAGCTGTTTTTT | CAWSRGLGTGELFF
TRBD2 | TRBJ2-5 | TRBV9 | - | TGTGCCAGCAGCGTCTCTGGGGCGGGGGGTGGCGAGACCCAGTACTTC | CASSVSGAGGGETQYF
TRBD1 | TRBJ1-1 | TRBV5-1 | - | TGCGCCAGCAGCTTGCTGGGGACAGGGGACACTGAAGCTTTCTTT | CASSLLGTGDTEAFF
TRBD1 | TRBJ1-2 | TRBV2 | few | TGTGCCAGCAGTGAAGTGGGGACAGCCTCTAACTATGGCTACACCTTC | CASSEVGTASNYGYTF
TRBD1 | TRBJ2-7 | TRBV6-6 | - | TGTGCCAGCAAGGACTGGACAGGGTCCTACGAGCAGTACTTC | CASKDWTGSYEQYF
TRBD2 | TRBJ2-1 | TRBV4-2 | - | TGTGCCAGCAGCCAGGGCGGGACTAGCTTGGAGCAGTTCTTC | CASSQGGTSLEQFF
- | TRBJ1-6 | TRBV13 | - | TGTGCCAGCAGCTTAGTGCAGGAGGATTCACCCCTCCACTTT | CASSLVQEDSPLHF
- | TRBJ2-6 | TRBV19 | - | TGTGCCAGTAGTCCCACTCCGTCTGGGGCCAACGTCCTGACTTTC | CASSPTPSGANVLTF
- | TRBJ1-3 | TRBV30 | once | TGTGCCTGGACCAACTCTGGAAACACCATATATTTT | CAWTNSGNTIYF
TRBD1 | TRBJ1-6 | TRBV11-2 | - | TGTGCCAGCAGCTCGAGGCGGGAGGGGGCAAATAATTCACCCCTCCACTTT | CASSSRREGANNSPLHF
TRBD2 | TRBJ2-1 | TRBV7-7 | - | TGTGCCAGCAGCTTAGTGGCTAGCGGGGGAAACAATGAGCAGTTCTTC | CASSLVASGGNNEQFF
TRBD1 | TRBJ1-2 | TRBV6-1 | - | TGTGCCAGCAGTGACCGGGACAGGGGACTCTATGGCTACACCTTC | CASSDRDRGLYGYTF
- | TRBJ2-5 | TRBV5-1 | - | TGCGCCAGCAGCTTGGAGGCAGGTCAAGAGACCCAGTACTTC | CASSLEAGQETQYF
TRBD1 | TRBJ1-2 | TRBV7-2 | - | TGTGCCAGCAGCTTAGGGAGGGGGCTGGGCTACACCTTC | CASSLGRGLGYTF
- | TRBJ2-5 | TRBV9 | - | TGTGCCAGCAGCGTAAACGCAGGGAAGGAGACCCAGTACTTC | CASSVNAGKETQYF
- | TRBJ2-5 | TRBV10-3 | once | TGTGCCATCAGTGTAAAAGAGACCCAGTACTTC | CAISVKETQYF
- | TRBJ1-2 | TRBV6-5 | - | TGTGCCAGCAGTCATAATCGGGGAAACAACTATGGCTACACCTTC | CASSHNRGNNYGYTF
- | TRBJ1-4 | TRBV11-2 | - | TGTGCCAGCAGCTTAAGCGAGGCACAGGGAAAACTGTTTTTT | CASSLSEAQGKLFF
- | TRBJ2-5 | TRBV5-5 | - | TGTGCCAGCAGCGCCAGGGTGGGGGCAGAGACCCAGTACTTC | CASSARVGAETQYF
- | TRBJ1-5 | TRBV5-6 | - | TGTGCCAGCAGCTACAACAGCTTCAATCAGCCCCAGCATTTT | CASSYNSFNQPQHF
- | TRBJ2-3 | TRBV6-1 | - | TGTGCCAGCAGTCACCAGTCCGGGGCAGATACGCAGTATTTT | CASSHQSGADTQYF
- | TRBJ1-4 | TRBV7-9 | - | TGTGCCAGCAGCTCGCAACAGGGAGTTAATGAAAAACTGTTTTTT | CASSSQQGVNEKLFF
TRBD1 | TRBJ1-3 | TRBV4-2 | once | TGTGCCAGCAGCCAAGACTTGTCAGGGGGCTCTGGAAACACCATATATTTT | CASSQDLSGGSGNTIYF
- | TRBJ1-5 | TRBV7-9 | - | TGTGCCAGCAGCCGGACGTCCGGAGGTGGCAATCAGCCCCAGCATTTT | CASSRTSGGGNQPQHF
- | TRBJ1-3 | TRBV18 | few | TGTGCCAGCCGCCCCGGGGTATGGGCTGGAAACACCATATATTTT | CASRPGVWAGNTIYF
TRBD1 | TRBJ1-4 | TRBV5-6 | - | TGTGCCAGCAGGAAGACAGGGGAGAATGAAAAACTGTTTTTT | CASRKTGENEKLFF
- | TRBJ2-3 | TRBV15 | - | TGTGCCACCAGCAGAGATCGAGCGGATACGCAGTATTTT | CATSRDRADTQYF
TRBD2 | TRBJ2-3 | TRBV2 | - | TGTGCCAGCAGTGAGCTAGCTAGCGGGGGAACAGATACGCAGTATTTT | CASSELASGGTDTQYF
TRBD1 | TRBJ1-2 | TRBV15 | - | TGTGCCACCTCCCGGGACAGCTATGGCTACACCTTC | CATSRDSYGYTF
- | TRBJ2-7 | TRBV7-2 | - | TGTGCCAGCAGCTTAGCGGGGACAACTAGCTCCTACGAGCAGTACTTC | CASSLAGTTSSYEQYF
TRBD1 | TRBJ1-2 | TRBV5-6 | - | TGTGCCAGCAGCTTGGGGGACAGGGGGAACTATGGCTACACCTTC | CASSLGDRGNYGYTF
- | TRBJ2-1 | TRBV2 | - | TGTGCCACCGCGCTTTCCAGGTATTCTGAGCAGTTCTTC | CATALSRYSEQFF
- | TRBJ1-1 | TRBV12-5 | - | TGTGCTAGTGGGTCCACAGGGACACTGAGGAACACTGAAGCTTTCTTT | CASGSTGTLRNTEAFF
TRBD1 | TRBJ1-2 | TRBV11-2 | - | TGTGCCAGCAGCTTAGGGACAGGCTATAACTATGGCTACACCTTC | CASSLGTGYNYGYTF
- | TRBJ2-6 | TRBV19 | - | TGTGCCAGTAGTATAGAACACAGGTACTCTGGGGCCAACGTCCTGACTTTC | CASSIEHRYSGANVLTF
TRBD2 | TRBJ2-1 | TRBV27 | - | TGTGCCAGCAGTCGCTCGACTAGCGGGTTTTATGAGCAGTTCTTC | CASSRSTSGFYEQFF
- | TRBJ2-5 | TRBV5-6 | - | TGTGCCAGCAGTTCTACCTCGGGGGAGACCCAGTACTTC | CASSSTSGETQYF
TRBD1 | TRBJ1-1 | TRBV6-1 | - | TGTGCCAGCAGTGAAGGTGGGGCAGGGGGGAGGTGGTGGGGCACTGAAGCTTTCTTT | CASSEGGAGGRWWGTEAFF
- | TRBJ1-1 | TRBV19 | - | TGTGCCAGTAGTGGCAGTTTGAACACTGAAGCTTTCTTT | CASSGSLNTEAFF
TRBD2 | TRBJ2-3 | TRBV11-3 | - | TGTGCCAGCAGCGGCGGGGGACTAGCGGGGGGGGATACGCAGTATTTT | CASSGGGLAGGDTQYF
- | TRBJ1-2 | TRBV5-5 | - | TGTGCCAGCAGCTTACTGGGGGCGTCCCGCACCTTC | CASSLLGASRTF
TRBD2 | TRBJ2-2 | TRBV5-1 | - | TGCGCCAGCAGCCCCGGACTAGCGGGGGACGGGGAGCTGTTTTTT | CASSPGLAGDGELFF
- | TRBJ2-1 | TRBV7-2 | - | TGTGCCAGCATGGGCGGGGACTCCTCCTACAATGAGCAGTTCTTC | CASMGGDSSYNEQFF
- | TRBJ2-7 | TRBV23-1 | - | TGCGCCAGCAGTCAACCTAACGCACCAGGGTATGGTGAGCAGTACTTC | CASSQPNAPGYGEQYF
TRBD1 | TRBJ1-6 | TRBV7-2 | - | TGTGCCAGCAGCACACGACAGGGGGGGAGGAAGGATAATTCACCCCTCCACTTT | CASSTRQGGRKDNSPLHF
TRBD2 | TRBJ2-5 | TRBV18 | once | TGTGCCAGCTCACCATTGCCGACTAGCGTACAAGAGACCCAGTACTTC | CASSPLPTSVQETQYF
TRBD1 | TRBJ1-2 | TRBV2 | - | TGTGCCAGCAGGAGGGACAGGGAGGGCTATGGCTACACCTTC | CASRRDREGYGYTF